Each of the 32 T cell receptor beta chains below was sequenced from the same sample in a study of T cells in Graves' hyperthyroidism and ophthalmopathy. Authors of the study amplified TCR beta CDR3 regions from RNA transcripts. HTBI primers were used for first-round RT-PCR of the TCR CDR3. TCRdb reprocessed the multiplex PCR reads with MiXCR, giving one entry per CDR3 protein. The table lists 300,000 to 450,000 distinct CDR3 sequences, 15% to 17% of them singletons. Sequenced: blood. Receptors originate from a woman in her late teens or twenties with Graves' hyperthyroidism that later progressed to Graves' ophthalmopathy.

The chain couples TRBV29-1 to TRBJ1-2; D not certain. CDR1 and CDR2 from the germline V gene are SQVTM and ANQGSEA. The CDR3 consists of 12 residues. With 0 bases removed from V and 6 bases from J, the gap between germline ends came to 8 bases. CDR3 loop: CSVEEERNGYTF. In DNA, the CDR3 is TGCAGCGTTGAAGAGGAAAGGAATGGCTACACCTTC.

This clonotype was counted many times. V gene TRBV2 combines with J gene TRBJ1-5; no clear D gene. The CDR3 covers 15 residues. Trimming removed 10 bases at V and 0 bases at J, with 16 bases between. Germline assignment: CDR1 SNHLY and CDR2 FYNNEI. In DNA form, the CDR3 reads TGTGCCACTTCCCCGGAGGCCCCTAGCAATCAGCCCCAGCATTTT. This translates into CATSPEAPSNQPQHF.

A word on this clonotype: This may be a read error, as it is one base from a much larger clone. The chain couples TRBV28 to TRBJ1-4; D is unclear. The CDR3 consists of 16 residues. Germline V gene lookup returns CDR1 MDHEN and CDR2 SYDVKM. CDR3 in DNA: TGTGCCAGCAGCCCCTACATTGGGGAAACTAATAAAAAACTGTTTTTT. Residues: CASSPYIGETNKKLFF.

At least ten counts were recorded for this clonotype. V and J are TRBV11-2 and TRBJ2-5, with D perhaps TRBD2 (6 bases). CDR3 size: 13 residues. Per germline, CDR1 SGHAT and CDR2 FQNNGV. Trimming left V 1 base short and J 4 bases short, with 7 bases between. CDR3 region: CASSLGRGETQYF. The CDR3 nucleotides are TGTGCCAGCAGCTTAGGGAGGGGAGAGACCCAGTACTTC.

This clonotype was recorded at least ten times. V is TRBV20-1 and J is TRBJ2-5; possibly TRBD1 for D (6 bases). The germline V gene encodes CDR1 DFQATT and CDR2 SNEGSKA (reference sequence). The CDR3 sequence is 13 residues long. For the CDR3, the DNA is TGCACCAATCACAGGGTTTACCAAGAGACCCAGTACTTC. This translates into CTNHRVYQETQYF.

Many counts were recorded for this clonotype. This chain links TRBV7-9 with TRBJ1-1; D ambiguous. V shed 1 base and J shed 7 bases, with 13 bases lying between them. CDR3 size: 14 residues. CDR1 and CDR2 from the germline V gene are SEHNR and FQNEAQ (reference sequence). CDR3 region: CASSLERSGNEAFF. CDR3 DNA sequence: TGTGCCAGCAGCTTAGAGCGCAGCGGGAATGAAGCTTTCTTT.

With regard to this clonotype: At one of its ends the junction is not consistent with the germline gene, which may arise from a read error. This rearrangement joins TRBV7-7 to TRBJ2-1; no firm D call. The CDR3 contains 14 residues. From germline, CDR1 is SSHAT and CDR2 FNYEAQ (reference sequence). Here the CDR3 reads CASSLGLGNSEQFF. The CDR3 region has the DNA TGTGCTAGCAGCTTAGGATTAGGAAATAGTGAGCAGTTCTTC.

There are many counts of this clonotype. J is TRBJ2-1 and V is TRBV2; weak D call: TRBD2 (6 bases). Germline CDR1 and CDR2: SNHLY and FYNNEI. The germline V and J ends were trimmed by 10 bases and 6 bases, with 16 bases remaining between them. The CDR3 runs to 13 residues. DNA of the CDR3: TGTGCCACCATCCGGAGGGGCGCCAATGAGCAGTTCTTC. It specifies CATIRRGANEQFF.

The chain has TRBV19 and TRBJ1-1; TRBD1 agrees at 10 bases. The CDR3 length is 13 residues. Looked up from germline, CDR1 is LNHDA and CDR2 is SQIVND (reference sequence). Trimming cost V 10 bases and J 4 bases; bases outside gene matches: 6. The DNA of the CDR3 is TGTGCCATTTCCGACAGGGGGCTCACTGAAGCTTTCTTT. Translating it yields CAISDRGLTEAFF.

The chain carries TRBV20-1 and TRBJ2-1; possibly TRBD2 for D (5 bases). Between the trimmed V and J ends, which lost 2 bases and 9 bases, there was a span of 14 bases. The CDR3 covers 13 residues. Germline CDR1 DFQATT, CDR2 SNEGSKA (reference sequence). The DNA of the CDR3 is TGCAGTGCTAGACTAGCCGCCACGGGTGAGCAGTTCTTC. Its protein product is CSARLAATGEQFF.

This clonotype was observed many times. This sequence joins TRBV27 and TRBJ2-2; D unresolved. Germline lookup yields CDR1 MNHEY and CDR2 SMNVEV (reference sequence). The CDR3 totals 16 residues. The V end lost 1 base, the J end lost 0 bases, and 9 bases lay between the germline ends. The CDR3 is CASSLFWESNTGELFF. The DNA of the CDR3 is TGTGCCAGCAGTTTATTTTGGGAATCGAACACCGGGGAGCTGTTTTTT.

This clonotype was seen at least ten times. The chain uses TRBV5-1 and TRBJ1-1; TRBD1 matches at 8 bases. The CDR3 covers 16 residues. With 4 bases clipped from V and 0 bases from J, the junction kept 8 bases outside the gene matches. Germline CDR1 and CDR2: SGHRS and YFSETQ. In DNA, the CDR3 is TGCGCCAGCAGCCCGACAGGGGTCCTCATGAACACTGAAGCTTTCTTT. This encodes CASSPTGVLMNTEAFF.

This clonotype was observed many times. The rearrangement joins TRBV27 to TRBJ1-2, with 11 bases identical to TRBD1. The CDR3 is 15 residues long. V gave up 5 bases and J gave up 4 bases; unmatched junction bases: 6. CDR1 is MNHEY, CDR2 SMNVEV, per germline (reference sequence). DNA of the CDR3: TGTGCCAGCAGTCCCGGACAGGGGGCCTTCTATGGCTACACCTTC. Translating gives CASSPGQGAFYGYTF.

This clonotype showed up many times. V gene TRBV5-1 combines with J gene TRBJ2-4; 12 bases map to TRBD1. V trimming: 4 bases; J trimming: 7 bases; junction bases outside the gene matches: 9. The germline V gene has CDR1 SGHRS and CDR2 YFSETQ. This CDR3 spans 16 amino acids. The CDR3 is CASSEGQGALSNIQYF. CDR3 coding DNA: TGCGCCAGCAGCGAGGGACAGGGGGCGTTAAGCAACATTCAGTACTTC.

CDR3: CAISETLGLAGREQYF. CDR3 bases: TGTGCCATCAGTGAGACGCTGGGGCTAGCGGGGCGGGAGCAGTACTTC. The chain links TRBV10-3 to TRBJ2-7; 9 bases are a match to TRBD2. The CDR3 spans 16 residues. V was clipped by 2 bases and J by 7 bases; unmatched bases: 12. Germline CDR1 and CDR2: ENHRY and SYGVKD.

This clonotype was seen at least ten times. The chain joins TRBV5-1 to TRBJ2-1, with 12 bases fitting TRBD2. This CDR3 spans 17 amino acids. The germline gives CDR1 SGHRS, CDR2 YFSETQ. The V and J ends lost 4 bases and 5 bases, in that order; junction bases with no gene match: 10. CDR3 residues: CASSRRLAGGPNNEQFF. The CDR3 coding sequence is TGCGCCAGCAGCCGTCGGCTAGCGGGAGGGCCAAACAATGAGCAGTTCTTC.

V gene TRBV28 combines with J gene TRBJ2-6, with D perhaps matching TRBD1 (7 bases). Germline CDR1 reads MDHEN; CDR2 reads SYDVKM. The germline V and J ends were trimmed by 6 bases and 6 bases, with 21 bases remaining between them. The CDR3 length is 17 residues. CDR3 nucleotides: TGTGCCAGCAGGCGCCCGGAGGGGGCTGCGGAGGCCAACGTCCTGACTTTC. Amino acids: CASRRPEGAAEANVLTF. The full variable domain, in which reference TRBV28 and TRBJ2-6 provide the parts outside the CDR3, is DVKVTQSSRYLVKRTGEKVFLECVQDMDHENMFWYRQDPGLGLRLIYFSYDVKMKEKGDIPEGYSVSREKKERFSLILESASTNQTSMYLCASRRPEGAAEANVLTFGAGSRLTVL.

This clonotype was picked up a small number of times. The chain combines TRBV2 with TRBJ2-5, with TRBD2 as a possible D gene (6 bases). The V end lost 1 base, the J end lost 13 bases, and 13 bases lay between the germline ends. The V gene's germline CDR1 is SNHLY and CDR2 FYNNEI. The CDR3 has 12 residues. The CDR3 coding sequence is TGTGCCAGCAGTGAAGAGCGGGTGGCTTCGTACTTC. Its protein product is CASSEERVASYF.

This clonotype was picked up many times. The CDR3 nucleotides are TGTGCCAGCAGCCAAGAGTGGCGGGAGCAAGGCACAGATACGCAGTATTTT. This codes for CASSQEWREQGTDTQYF. The V gene is TRBV3-1, the J gene TRBJ2-3, with 7 bases aligning to TRBD2. The CDR3 sequence is 17 residues long. V dropped 0 bases and J dropped 1; count of bases not matched to a gene: 7. The germline V gene encodes CDR1 LGHDT and CDR2 YNNKEL (reference sequence).

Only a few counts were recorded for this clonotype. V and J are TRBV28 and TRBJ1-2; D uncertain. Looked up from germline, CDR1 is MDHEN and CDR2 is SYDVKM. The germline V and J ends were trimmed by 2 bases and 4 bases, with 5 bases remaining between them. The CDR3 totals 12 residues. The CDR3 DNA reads TGTGCCAGCAGTTTAGGGCTCTATGGCTACACCTTC. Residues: CASSLGLYGYTF.

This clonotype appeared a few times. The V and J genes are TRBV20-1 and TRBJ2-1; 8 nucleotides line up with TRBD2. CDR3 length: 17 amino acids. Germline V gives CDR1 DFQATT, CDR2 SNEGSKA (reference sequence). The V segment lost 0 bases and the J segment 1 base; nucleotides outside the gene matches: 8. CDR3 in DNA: TGCAGTGCTAGAGATGACTGGACTAGCCTTTCCTACAATGAGCAGTTCTTC. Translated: CSARDDWTSLSYNEQFF.

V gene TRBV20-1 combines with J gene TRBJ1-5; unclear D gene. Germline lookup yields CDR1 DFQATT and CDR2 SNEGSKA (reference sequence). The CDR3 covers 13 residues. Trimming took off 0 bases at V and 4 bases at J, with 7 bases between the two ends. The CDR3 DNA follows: TGCAGTGCTAGAGATAGGCATAATCAGCCCCAGCATTTT. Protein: CSARDRHNQPQHF.

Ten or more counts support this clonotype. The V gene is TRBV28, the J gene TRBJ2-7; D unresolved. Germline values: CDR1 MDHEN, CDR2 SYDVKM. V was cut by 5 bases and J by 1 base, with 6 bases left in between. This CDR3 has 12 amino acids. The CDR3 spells CASSLESYEQYF. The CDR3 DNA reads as TGTGCCAGCAGTCTGGAGTCCTACGAGCAGTACTTC.

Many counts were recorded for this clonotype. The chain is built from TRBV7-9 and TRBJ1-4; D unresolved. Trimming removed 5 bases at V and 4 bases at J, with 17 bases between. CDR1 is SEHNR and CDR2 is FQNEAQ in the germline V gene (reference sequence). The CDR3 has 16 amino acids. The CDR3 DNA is TGTGCCAGCAGCCACGACGCTCACTCTCTTAATGAAAAACTGTTTTTT. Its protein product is CASSHDAHSLNEKLFF.

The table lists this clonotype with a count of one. The CDR3 here is CASSLAGLPLHF. For the CDR3, the DNA is TGTGCCAGCAGCTTGGCCGGCTTACCCCTCCACTTT. The chain recombines TRBV5-8 with TRBJ1-6; D unclear. Germline CDR1 and CDR2: SGHTS and YDEGEE. This CDR3 contains 12 residues. Trimming left V 0 bases short and J 12 bases short, with 7 bases between.

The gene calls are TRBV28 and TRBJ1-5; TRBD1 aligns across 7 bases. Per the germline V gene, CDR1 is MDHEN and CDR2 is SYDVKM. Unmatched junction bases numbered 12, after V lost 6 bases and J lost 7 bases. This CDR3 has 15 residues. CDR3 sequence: CASSYRGSGGQPQHF. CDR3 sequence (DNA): TGTGCCAGCAGCTACAGGGGAAGTGGAGGGCAGCCCCAGCATTTT.

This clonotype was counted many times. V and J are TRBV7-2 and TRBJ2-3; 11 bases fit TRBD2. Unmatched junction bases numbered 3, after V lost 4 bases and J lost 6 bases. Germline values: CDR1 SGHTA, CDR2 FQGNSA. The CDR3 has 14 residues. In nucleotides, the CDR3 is TGTGCCAGCAGCTCGACTAGCGGGACTGATACGCAGTATTTT. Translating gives CASSSTSGTDTQYF. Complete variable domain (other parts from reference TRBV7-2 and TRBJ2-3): GAGVSQSPSNKVTEKGKDVELRCDPISGHTALYWYRQSLGQGLEFLIYFQGNSAPDKSGLPSDRFSAERTGGSVSTLTIQRTQQEDSAVYLCASSSTSGTDTQYFGPGTRLTVL.

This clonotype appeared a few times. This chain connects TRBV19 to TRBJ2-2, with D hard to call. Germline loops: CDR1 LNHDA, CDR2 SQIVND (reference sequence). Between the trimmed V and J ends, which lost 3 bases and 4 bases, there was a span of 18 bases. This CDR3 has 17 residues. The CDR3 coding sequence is TGTGCCAGTAGTATCCCTCTGACGGCCGGCGGCACCGGGGAGCTGTTTTTT. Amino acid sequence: CASSIPLTAGGTGELFF.

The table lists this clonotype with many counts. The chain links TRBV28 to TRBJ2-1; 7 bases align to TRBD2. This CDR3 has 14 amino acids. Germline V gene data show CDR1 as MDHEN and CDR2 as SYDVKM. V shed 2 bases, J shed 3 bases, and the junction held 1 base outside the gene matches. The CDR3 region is CASSLSGIYNEQFF. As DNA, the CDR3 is TGTGCCAGCAGTTTAAGCGGGATCTACAATGAGCAGTTCTTC.

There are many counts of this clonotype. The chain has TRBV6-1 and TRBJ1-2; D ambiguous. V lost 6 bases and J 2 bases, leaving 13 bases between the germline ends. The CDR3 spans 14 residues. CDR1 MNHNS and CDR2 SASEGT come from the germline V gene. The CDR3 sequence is CASRPDISNYGYTF. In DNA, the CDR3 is TGTGCCAGCAGGCCAGACATCTCCAACTATGGCTACACCTTC.

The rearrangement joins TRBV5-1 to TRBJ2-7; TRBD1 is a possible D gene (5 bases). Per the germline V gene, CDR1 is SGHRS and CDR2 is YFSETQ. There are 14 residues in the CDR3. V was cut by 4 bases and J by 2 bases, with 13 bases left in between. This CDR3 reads CASSPQVGTYEQYF. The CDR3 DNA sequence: TGCGCCAGCAGCCCACAGGTGGGTACCTACGAGCAGTACTTC.

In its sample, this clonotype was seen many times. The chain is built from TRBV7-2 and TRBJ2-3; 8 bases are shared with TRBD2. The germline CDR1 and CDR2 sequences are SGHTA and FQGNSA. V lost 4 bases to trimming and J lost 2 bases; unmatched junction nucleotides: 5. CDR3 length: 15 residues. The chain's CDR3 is CASSYYSGNTDTQYF. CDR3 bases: TGTGCCAGCAGCTACTATAGCGGGAACACAGATACGCAGTATTTT.